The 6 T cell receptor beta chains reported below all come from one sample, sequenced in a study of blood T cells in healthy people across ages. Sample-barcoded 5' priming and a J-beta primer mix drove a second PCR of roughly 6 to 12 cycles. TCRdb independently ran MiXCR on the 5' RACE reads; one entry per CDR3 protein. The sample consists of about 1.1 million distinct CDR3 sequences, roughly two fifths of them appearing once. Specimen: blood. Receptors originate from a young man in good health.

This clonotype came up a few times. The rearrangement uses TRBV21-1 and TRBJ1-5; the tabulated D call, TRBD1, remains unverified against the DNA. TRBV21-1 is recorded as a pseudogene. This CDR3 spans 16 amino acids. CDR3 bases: TGTGCGGCCTTATCCCGGAAGGACTCCATCAATCAGCCCCAGCATTTT. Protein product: CAALSRKDSINQPQHF.

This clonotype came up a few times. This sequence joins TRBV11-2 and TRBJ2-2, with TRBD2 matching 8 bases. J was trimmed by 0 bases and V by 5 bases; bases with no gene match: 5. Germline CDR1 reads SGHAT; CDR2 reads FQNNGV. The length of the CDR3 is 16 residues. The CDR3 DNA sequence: TGTGCCAGCAGCCGTTTAGCGGGGCCGAACACCGGGGAGCTGTTTTTT. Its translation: CASSRLAGPNTGELFF.

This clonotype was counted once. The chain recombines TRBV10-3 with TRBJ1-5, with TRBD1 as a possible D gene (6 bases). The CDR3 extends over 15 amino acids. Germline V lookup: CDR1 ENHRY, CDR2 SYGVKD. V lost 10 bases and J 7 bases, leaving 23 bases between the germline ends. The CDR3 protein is CATLDGGRAKQPQHF. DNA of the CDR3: TGTGCCACCCTCGATGGGGGCAGAGCTAAGCAGCCCCAGCATTTT.

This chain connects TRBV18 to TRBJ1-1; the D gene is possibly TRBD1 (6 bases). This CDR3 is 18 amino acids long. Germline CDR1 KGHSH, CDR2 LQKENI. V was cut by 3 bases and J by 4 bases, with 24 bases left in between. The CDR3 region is CASSPTNIRGVGITEAFF. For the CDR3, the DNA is TGTGCCAGCTCACCCACCAACATCAGGGGCGTGGGGATCACTGAAGCTTTCTTT.

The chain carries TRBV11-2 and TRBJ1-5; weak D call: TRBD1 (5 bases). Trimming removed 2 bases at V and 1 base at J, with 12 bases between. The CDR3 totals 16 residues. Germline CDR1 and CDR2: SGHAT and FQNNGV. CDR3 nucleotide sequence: TGTGCCAGCAGCTTATCTGCGGGGCTAAGCAATCAGCCCCAGCATTTT. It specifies CASSLSAGLSNQPQHF.

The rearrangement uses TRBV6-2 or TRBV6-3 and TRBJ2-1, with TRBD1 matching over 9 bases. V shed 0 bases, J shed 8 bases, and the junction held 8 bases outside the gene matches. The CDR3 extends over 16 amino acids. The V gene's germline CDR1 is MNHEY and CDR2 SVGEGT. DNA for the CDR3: TGTGCCAGCAGTTACTCGGGACAGGGCCCGATCTATGAGCAGTTCTTC. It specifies CASSYSGQGPIYEQFF.